One T cell receptor beta chain is described in this entry. This sample was taken from a study of control samples from healthy donors and cancer patients. This CDR3 region has 13 residues. J gave up 3 bases and V 1 base, and 2 bases lay outside the gene matches. CDR1 and CDR2 from the germline V gene are GTSNPN and SVGIG (reference sequence). Assay: immunoSEQ multiplex PCR; the TCRdb copy retains only in-frame clones and omits some. The table lists 130,000 or so clones, roughly 90% of them singletons, with roughly 2.7% in the top ten. Input material: blood. The clonotype originates from a middle-aged man in good health. The genes are TRBV30 and TRBJ2-7; TRBD1 matches 8 bases. The CDR3 bases are TGTGCCTGGAGTGCTGACAGGGGCTACGAGCAGTACTTC. Its translation: CAWSADRGYEQYF.